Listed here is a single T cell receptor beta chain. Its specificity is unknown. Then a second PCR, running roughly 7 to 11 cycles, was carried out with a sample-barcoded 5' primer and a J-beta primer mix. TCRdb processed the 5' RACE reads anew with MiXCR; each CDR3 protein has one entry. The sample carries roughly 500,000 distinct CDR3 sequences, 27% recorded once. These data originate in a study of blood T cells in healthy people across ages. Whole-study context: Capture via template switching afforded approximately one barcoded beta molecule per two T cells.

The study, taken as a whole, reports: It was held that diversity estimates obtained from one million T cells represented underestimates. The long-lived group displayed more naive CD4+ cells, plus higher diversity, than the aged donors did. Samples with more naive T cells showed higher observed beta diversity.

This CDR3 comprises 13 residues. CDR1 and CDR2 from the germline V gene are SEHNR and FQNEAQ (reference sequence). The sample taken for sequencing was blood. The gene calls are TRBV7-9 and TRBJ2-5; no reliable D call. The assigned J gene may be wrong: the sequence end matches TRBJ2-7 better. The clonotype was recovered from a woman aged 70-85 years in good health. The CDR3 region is CASSLMGSYEQYF. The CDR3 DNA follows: TGTGCCAGCAGCTTAATGGGATCCTACGAGCAGTACTTC.